The T cell receptor beta chain described here comes from a study of metastatic and nonmetastatic thyroid tumors. Across the study: The authors compared repertoires across blood and tumor or nodule tissue from malignant and benign thyroid patients.

This clone occurred many times. Its target is not known. CDR1 and CDR2 from the germline V gene are SGHNT and YYREEE (reference sequence). The CDR3 spans 14 residues. Trimming stripped 3 bases from V and 3 bases from J, with 13 bases between. All patients were treatment-naive before thyroid surgery. With MiXCR, TCRdb called clones anew from the PCR reads. The sample contains around 16,000 clones, about 23% of which appear only once. Study-level points and caveats: Within blood and tumor, benign nodules reportedly had significantly lower TCR beta diversity than malignant thyroid tumors did.

The sequence was obtained from a male donor with papillary thyroid cancer or a benign thyroid nodule (not recorded which). Some clones in this sample may be carry-over from other donors' samples. The chain has TRBV5-4 and TRBJ2-7; possible D gene TRBD2, 5 bases. Sequencing was carried out using blood. CDR3 nucleotides: TGTGCCAGCAGCTCCACTCGACGGGACTACGAGCAGTACTTC. The encoded protein is CASSSTRRDYEQYF.